The sequence of this TCR beta chain was determined in a study of blood T cells in healthy people across ages. Study results and caveats: Age brought a roughly linear fall in TCR beta diversity measured per million T cells. Versus aged donors, long-lived donors had higher diversity and more naive CD4+ cells.

The CDR3 extends over 13 amino acids. V lost 8 bases, J lost 2 bases, and 13 bases lay in between. Germline V gives CDR1 LNHNV, CDR2 YYDKDF (reference sequence). No fewer than 6 micrograms of total RNA were isolated from every sample. Alongside a J-beta primer mix, a sample-barcoded 5' primer served in a second PCR lasting roughly 7 to 11 cycles. TCRdb fed the 5' RACE reads into MiXCR, producing one record per CDR3 protein. Altogether approximately 770,000 distinct CDR3 sequences are present, over 45% being singletons, with the ten largest covering 20% to 25%. For this clonotype: No antigen is known for it.

The specimen was blood. The receptor's source is a man in his thirties or forties in good health. V and J are TRBV15 and TRBJ2-7; D remains unclear. The CDR3 is CATSTDTPYEQYF. The CDR3 region has the DNA TGTGCCACCTCAACTGACACTCCCTACGAGCAGTACTTC.